Below are 7 T cell receptor beta chains sequenced from a single sample in a study of cytomegalovirus exposure and HLA in healthy donors. The PCR made use of 60 Vbeta and 13 Jbeta primers. Sequencing was performed with immunoSEQ multiplex PCR; in TCRdb, only in-frame clones are kept and a portion is missing. The data contain around 89,000 clones, roughly three quarters of them singletons. The sequenced material came from PBMCs. Receptor source: a man aged 35-49 years in good health and CMV-seronegative.

V and J are TRBV9 and TRBJ2-1; TRBD2 matches 13 bases. CDR1 is SGDLS and CDR2 is YYNGEE in the germline V gene. The CDR3 totals 16 residues. Trimming took 0 bases from V and 10 from J; bases not matched to a gene: 7. The DNA for the CDR3 is TGTGCCAGCAGCGTAGTTCCGACTAGCGGGGGGAGGGAGCAGTTCTTC. Amino acid sequence: CASSVVPTSGGREQFF.

V gene TRBV5-6 combines with J gene TRBJ1-2; D uncertain. The V end lost 3 bases, the J end lost 5 bases, and 8 bases lay between the germline ends. This CDR3 has 12 residues. From germline, CDR1 is SGHDT and CDR2 YYEEEE. The CDR3 sequence: CASSSGGYGYTF. DNA for the CDR3: TGTGCCAGCAGCTCGGGTGGTTATGGCTACACCTTC.

The chain carries TRBV5-4 and TRBJ2-5; 8 bases are shared with TRBD1. CDR1 SGHNT and CDR2 YYREEE come from the germline V gene (reference sequence). Trimming took 6 bases from V and 0 from J; bases not matched to a gene: 13. CDR3 length: 17 residues. The CDR3 bases are TGTGCCAGCAACCCCAGCGTCAGGGGGCCGAACCAAGAGACCCAGTACTTC. Its protein is CASNPSVRGPNQETQYF.

This chain joins TRBV4-1 and TRBJ2-3; D possibly corresponds to TRBD2 (6 bases). Per the germline V gene, CDR1 is MGHRA and CDR2 is YSYEKL. The CDR3 sequence is 16 residues long. The V and J ends lost 1 base and 1 base respectively, with 12 bases between them. The CDR3, as DNA: TGCGCCAGCAGCCAAGTAATAGCTAGCGGCACAGATACGCAGTATTTT. As protein: CASSQVIASGTDTQYF.

V usage is TRBV5-4 and J usage is TRBJ1-2; TRBD1 aligns across 9 bases. The CDR3 loop spans 13 amino acids. After removal of 3 bases from V and 7 bases from J, the junction contained 4 bases not matched to a gene. Germline V lookup: CDR1 SGHNT, CDR2 YYREEE (reference sequence). This CDR3 is CASSSPDRGGYTF. The CDR3 DNA reads as TGTGCCAGCAGCTCTCCGGACAGGGGTGGCTACACCTTC.

This CDR3 is CASSVWNTEAFF. The DNA of the CDR3 is TGTGCCAGCAGCGTTTGGAACACTGAAGCTTTCTTT. The chain combines TRBV6-1 with TRBJ1-1, with D uncertain. The CDR3 totals 12 residues. The germline V and J ends were trimmed by 6 bases and 1 base, with 6 bases remaining between them. Germline assignment: CDR1 MNHNS and CDR2 SASEGT.

The chain joins TRBV7-2 to TRBJ2-3; D unresolved. The CDR3 is 12 residues long. The germline gives CDR1 SGHTA, CDR2 FQGNSA. Trimming shortened V by 5 bases and J by 5 bases, and 8 bases separated the two germline ends. CDR3 bases: TGTGCCAGCAGCACCACGCGAGATACGCAGTATTTT. It yields the protein CASSTTRDTQYF.